This TCR beta chain was identified during a study of cytomegalovirus exposure and HLA in healthy donors. Study at large: The Caucasian-associated ancestry cluster held roughly 80% of 300 to 500 genotyped donors.

Although they were nominally healthy when sampled, donors likely had unrecorded immune exposures. The CDR3 is made up of 14 amino acids. V dropped 5 bases and J dropped 8; count of bases not matched to a gene: 8. CDR1 and CDR2 (germline): MNHEY, SMNVEV (reference sequence). The PCR made use of 60 Vbeta and 13 Jbeta primers. The assay was immunoSEQ multiplex PCR, and TCRdb's table has in-frame clones only and misses some. Counted here are fewer than 250,000 clones, over 80% occurring once; the ten biggest clones make up around 9.6%. Sequencing used PBMCs. The chain employs TRBV27 and TRBJ2-1; 8 nucleotides match TRBD1. The sequence was collected from a woman aged 45-59 years in good health and CMV-seropositive. The CDR3 sequence is CASSPGQGGYEQFF. CDR3 in DNA: TGTGCCAGCAGTCCCGGACAGGGTGGCTATGAGCAGTTCTTC.